The next 10 T cell receptor beta chains were all read from a single sample in a study of post-analysis software for immune sequencing data. Overall study results and limits: The five TRBV segments detected at higher frequency in patients than in controls included TRBV5-6, TRBV5-1 and TRBV20-1.

The antigens for these receptors are not known. Prepared libraries of TCR beta cDNA carried unique molecular identifiers. TCRdb independently ran MiXCR on the PCR reads; one entry per CDR3 protein. The sample holds about 460,000 distinct CDR3 sequences; 40% to 55% are singletons and the top ten take 9% to 14%. Sequenced input: blood. These receptors were taken from a girl aged 10 to 17 with multiple sclerosis.

The rearrangement links TRBV4-1 to TRBJ2-1, with 10 bases that match TRBD1. The CDR3 totals 16 residues. With 1 base clipped from V and 2 bases from J, the junction kept 2 bases outside the gene matches. In germline, CDR1 is MGHRA, CDR2 YSYEKL. CDR3 sequence reads: CASSQVGTGAYNEQFF. The CDR3 DNA is TGCGCCAGCAGCCAAGTAGGGACAGGGGCCTACAATGAGCAGTTCTTC.

This chain connects TRBV20-1 to TRBJ2-5, with no clear D. Near its end, the DNA agrees better with TRBJ2-7, so the J call may be wrong. Germline CDR1 is DFQATT and CDR2 is SNEGSKA (reference sequence). This CDR3 is 12 amino acids long. CDR3 nucleotide sequence: TGCAGTGCTAGAGGGCAGGTCGACGAGCAGTACTTC. This gives the protein CSARGQVDEQYF.

A word on this clonotype: One end of the junction varies from germline; a read error may be responsible. J is TRBJ2-3 and V is TRBV25-1, with D possibly TRBD1 on 5 matching bases. This CDR3 spans 15 amino acids. Germline-derived CDR1 and CDR2 are MGHDK and SYGVNS. The CDR3 here is CTSRDQGSGTDTQYF. The CDR3 region has the DNA TGTACCAGCAGGGATCAGGGATCTGGCACAGATACGCAGTATTTT. Full variable domain (rest looked up from reference TRBV25-1 and TRBJ2-3): EADIYQTPRYLVIGTGKKITLECSQTMGHDKMYWYQQDPGMELHLIHYSYGVNSTEKGDLSSESTVSRIRTEHFPLTLESARPSHTSQYLCTSRDQGSGTDTQYFGPGTRLTVL.

This CDR3 is CASRGVGGSGELFF. Here the CDR3 DNA reads TGTGCCAGCAGGGGGGTGGGGGGCTCCGGGGAGCTGTTTTTT. This chain joins TRBV6-5 and TRBJ2-2, with D possibly being TRBD1 or TRBD2 (6 bases each). Germline V gene sequence: CDR1 MNHEY, CDR2 SVGAGI. V dropped 6 bases and J dropped 6 bases, with 14 bases sitting between them. This CDR3 contains 14 residues.

The chain has TRBV2 and TRBJ1-1; 7 bases are a match to TRBD1. The CDR3 has 15 amino acids. Germline lookup yields CDR1 SNHLY and CDR2 FYNNEI. V trimming: 7 bases; J trimming: 2 bases; junction bases outside the gene matches: 10. CDR3 residues: CASKGGGAENTEAFF. In nucleotides, the CDR3 is TGTGCCAGCAAGGGAGGGGGCGCGGAAAACACTGAAGCTTTCTTT.

This chain joins TRBV6-5 and TRBJ1-2; D is undetermined. The CDR3 runs 15 residues. CDR1 is MNHEY, CDR2 SVGAGI, per germline. V was cut by 4 bases and J by 4 bases, with 16 bases left in between. The CDR3 sequence is CASSFGVGSPYGYTF. CDR3 nucleotides: TGTGCCAGCAGTTTCGGAGTGGGCAGCCCCTATGGCTACACCTTC.

The chain joins TRBV12-3 or TRBV12-4 to TRBJ2-5; TRBD2 agrees at 14 bases. This CDR3 comprises 15 residues. V dropped 6 bases and J dropped 5; count of bases not matched to a gene: 5. In DNA, the CDR3 is TGTGCCAGCAGCCGACTAGCGGGAGGGCTGGAGACCCAGTACTTC. This codes for CASSRLAGGLETQYF.

The rearrangement joins TRBV28 to TRBJ1-4; D not resolved. The germline gives CDR1 MDHEN, CDR2 SYDVKM. V was clipped by 6 bases and J by 6 bases, with 17 bases between them. The CDR3 is made up of 15 amino acids. As DNA, the CDR3 is TGTGCCAGCAGCAAACTGGTACTAACCGATGAAAAACTGTTTTTT. This sequence encodes CASSKLVLTDEKLFF.

The V call is TRBV28, the J call TRBJ2-1; a possible D gene is TRBD2 (5 bases). Trimming took off 7 bases at V and 0 bases at J, with 10 bases between the two ends. This CDR3 is built from 14 residues. CDR1 MDHEN and CDR2 SYDVKM come from the germline V gene. The DNA for the CDR3 is TGTGCCAGCATTGGCGGGCTCTCCTACAATGAGCAGTTCTTC. Translation gives CASIGGLSYNEQFF.

This chain links TRBV6-2 or TRBV6-3 with TRBJ2-4; 9 bases line up with TRBD1. The J call may not be correct, given that the DNA end is closer to TRBJ2-7. The CDR3 loop spans 13 amino acids. CDR1 MNHEY and CDR2 SVGEGT come from the germline V gene. In DNA, the CDR3 is TGTGCCAGCAGCAGGGACAGGGAGGACGAGCAGTACTTC. Residues: CASSRDREDEQYF.